Sequencing of this T cell receptor (beta chain) was carried out in a study of T cell repertoires in cytomegalovirus infection. The length of the CDR3 is 17 residues. The germline V gene has CDR1 SGHRS and CDR2 YFSETQ. V lost 4 bases and J lost 4, with 24 bases in between. Turning to this clonotype: Its matching antigen is unknown.

Using its own MiXCR run on the reads, TCRdb lists one record per CDR3 protein. The data contain under 850,000 distinct CDR3 sequences, about 40% of them singletons. Study-wide findings and caveats: Using cumulative public TCR beta family frequency, the authors identified those who carried CMV together with the relevant HLA. What dominated the ex vivo response were HLA-C-restricted CMV-specific TCR beta clonotypes.

This chain joins TRBV5-1 and TRBJ2-7; the D is unclear. This TCR came from a human donor in good health (CMV status not recorded). Some clones in this sample may be carry-over from other donors' samples. The specimen was PBMCs. The CDR3 loop reads CASSPITLVLRVYEQYF. The CDR3 DNA reads TGCGCCAGCAGCCCCATCACTCTAGTCTTAAGGGTATACGAGCAGTACTTC.